The rows below give T cell receptor beta chains drawn from one sample of a study of T-cell memory formation after mild COVID-19. Each CDR3 protein is one row after TCRdb ran MiXCR on the 5' RACE reads. Of about 360,000 distinct CDR3 sequences listed, 10% to 15% are singletons. The sequenced material came from PBMCs or a T cell subset sorted from them (not recorded which). The receptors derive from a man between 18 and 29 years old who had mild COVID-19 (a few samples of this study predate the infection). Cell type and time point are not known. Both conserved end residues are part of each CDR3. The D gene is left open where the match is weak. Clone size is not always given. Where it is, it says once, few, many or a class for expanded clones.

TRBV12-3/TRBV12-4	TRBJ2-7	NA	TRBD2	TGTGCCAGCAGTTTCGGGCAGGGAGGGTCTTACGAGCAGTACTTC	CASSFGQGGSYEQYF
TRBV4-2	TRBJ2-7	NA	NA	TGTGCCAGCAGCCAACCGGGACGGGGGTCTGGAGAGCAGTACTTC	CASSQPGRGSGEQYF
TRBV4-1	TRBJ1-1	few	NA	TGCGCCAGCAGGGGGATCCTGTTGAACACTGAAGCTTTCTTT	CASRGILLNTEAFF
TRBV5-1	TRBJ2-3	NA	NA	TGCGCCAGCAGCTTGGGTAGTAGCTTAGAGGCGCAGTATTTT	CASSLGSSLEAQYF
TRBV9	TRBJ1-2	NA	TRBD1	TGTGCCAGCAGCGCTTCCGGGACAGAAATTTCTGGCTACACCTTC	CASSASGTEISGYTF
TRBV7-9	TRBJ1-2	NA	NA	TGTGCCAGCCAAGGGGCGGGGGCAGAGGGCTACACCTTC	CASQGAGAEGYTF
TRBV30	TRBJ2-1	NA	TRBD1	TGTGCCTGGAAAGTTAGGGACAGAATATACAATGAGCAGTTCTTC	CAWKVRDRIYNEQFF
TRBV20-1	TRBJ1-1	NA	TRBD1	TGCAGTGCTCTTGAACAGGGGGCGGTTTTCCAAGCTTTCTTT	CSALEQGAVFQAFF
TRBV7-9	TRBJ2-7	few	NA	TGTGCCAGCAGCGGGAATTGGACAGATCCCTACGAGCAGTACTTC	CASSGNWTDPYEQYF
TRBV7-8	TRBJ2-7	many	TRBD2	TGTGCCAGCAGCTTAGGCTCGTCTAGCGGGGACTCCTACGAGCAGTACTTC	CASSLGSSSGDSYEQYF
TRBV5-1	TRBJ1-1	few	NA	TGCGCCAGCTCAGAGGGACGGCTGAACACTGAAGCTTTCTTT	CASSEGRLNTEAFF
TRBV7-2	TRBJ2-1	NA	TRBD2	TGTGCCAGCAGCGAACTAGCGGGGGGTCGTGAGCAGTTCTTC	CASSELAGGREQFF
TRBV4-3	TRBJ2-1	few	TRBD2	TGCGCCAGCAGCCAAGTCGGGGCGGGGGTAAATGAGCAGTTCTTC	CASSQVGAGVNEQFF
TRBV6-1	TRBJ2-7	many	NA	TGTGCCAGCACCATCCCCCCTCTCAACGAGCAGTACTTC	CASTIPPLNEQYF
TRBV7-2	TRBJ2-1	NA	NA	TGTGCCAGCAGCATACAGGGTCTCAATGAGCAGTTCTTC	CASSIQGLNEQFF
TRBV20-1	TRBJ1-3	few	NA	TGCAGTGCTAGTCGCCGGGCTCCTGGAAACACCATATATTTT	CSASRRAPGNTIYF
TRBV5-6	TRBJ2-5	NA	TRBD2	TGTGCCAGCAGCCTTGCTACGGGGGGTTGGGAGACCCAGTACTTC	CASSLATGGWETQYF
TRBV7-6	TRBJ1-2	NA	NA	TGTGCCAGCAGCTCGAGCGGGCCCCCGGGCTATGGCTACACCTTC	CASSSSGPPGYGYTF
TRBV12-3/TRBV12-4	TRBJ1-5	NA	NA	NA	CASSSGQAVGNQPQHF
TRBV7-9	TRBJ2-1	NA	TRBD2	TGTGCCAGCAGCTTAGAACTAGCGGGGGAGATTTACAATGAGCAGTTCTTC	CASSLELAGEIYNEQFF
TRBV6-5	TRBJ1-5	many	NA	TGTGCCAGCAGTTCGCCCGGGGGCTTGACCCAGCATTTT	CASSSPGGLTQHF
TRBV6-5	TRBJ1-6	few	NA	TGTGCCAGCAGTTACAGCCAGGGGCCAAGTTCACCCCTCCACTTT	CASSYSQGPSSPLHF
TRBV20-1	TRBJ2-3	NA	NA	TGCAGTGCTAGAGGGGGGGCCGTTTCAGATACGCAGTATTTT	CSARGGAVSDTQYF
TRBV5-1	TRBJ2-5	many	TRBD1	TGCGCCAGCAGCACGCCACAGGGGGCTAAAGAGACCCAGTACTTC	CASSTPQGAKETQYF
TRBV6-5	TRBJ2-3	few	NA	TGTGCCAGCAGTTACTCGATACTGGACATCCTCGACACAGATACGCAGTATTTT	CASSYSILDILDTDTQYF
TRBV7-2	TRBJ2-5	few	NA	TGTGCCAGCACCCTGGGCTTTAGGGATGGGGAGACCCAGTACTTC	CASTLGFRDGETQYF
TRBV28	TRBJ2-1	NA	NA	TGTGCCAGCAGAGTCGGGGGCGGGTCCTACAATGAGCAGTTCTTC	CASRVGGGSYNEQFF
TRBV3-1	TRBJ2-3	few	NA	TGTGCCAGCAGCCAAGATGACAGCACAGATACGCAGTATTTT	CASSQDDSTDTQYF
TRBV12-3/TRBV12-4	TRBJ1-1	few	NA	TGTGCCAGCAGCTTTAACAGAGAGAACACTGAAGCTTTCTTT	CASSFNRENTEAFF
TRBV6-1	TRBJ2-1	NA	TRBD1	TGTGCCAGCAGTGAGACGACAGGGTCCTACAATGAGCAGTTCTTC	CASSETTGSYNEQFF
TRBV6-1	TRBJ1-4	NA	NA	TGTGCCACCAACCGCCTCACGGGGGAAAAACTGTTTTTT	CATNRLTGEKLFF
TRBV27	TRBJ1-2	NA	TRBD1	TGTGCCAGCAGCCGTCCGGGGACAGGGCATGGCTACACCTTC	CASSRPGTGHGYTF
TRBV18	TRBJ2-2	few	NA	TGTGCCAGCTCACCAACGGCCGCGGCGAACACCGGGGAGCTGTTTTTT	CASSPTAAANTGELFF
TRBV27	TRBJ2-5	NA	NA	TGTGCCAGCATTTTAGGGCGAGGAGGGGAGACCCAGTACTTC	CASILGRGGETQYF
TRBV5-1	TRBJ2-1	few	TRBD2	TGCGCCAGCAGCGGGCAGCCTAGCGGGGCTATGAGCTCCTACAATGAGCAGTTCTTC	CASSGQPSGAMSSYNEQFF
TRBV11-3	TRBJ2-3	few	NA	TGTGCCAGCAGCTTAGACTCGCAGGGAACAGATACGCAGTATTTT	CASSLDSQGTDTQYF
TRBV3-1	TRBJ1-1	NA	NA	TGTGCCAGCAGCCAAGTGCGGACGAACACTGAAGCTTTCTTT	CASSQVRTNTEAFF
TRBV4-3	TRBJ2-1	NA	TRBD1	TGCGCCAGCAGCCTTGGGAGATTTCAGGACAGGGGGTACAATGAGCAGTTCTTC	CASSLGRFQDRGYNEQFF
TRBV5-4	TRBJ2-1	many	TRBD1	TGTGCCAGCAGCTTGGAGGGACAGGGGTACAATGAGCAGTTCTTC	CASSLEGQGYNEQFF
TRBV18	TRBJ1-6	NA	NA	TGTGCCAGCTCACCCCTGACAGAGGGCTCACCCCTCCACTTT	CASSPLTEGSPLHF
TRBV29-1	TRBJ2-2	few	NA	TGCAGCGTTTGGAGGAGCAACACCGGGGAGCTGTTTTTT	CSVWRSNTGELFF
TRBV12-3/TRBV12-4	TRBJ2-5	many	NA	TGTGCCAGCAGCCTAAGACAGGACCAAGAGACCCAGTACTTC	CASSLRQDQETQYF
TRBV27	TRBJ1-6	NA	NA	TGTGCCAGCAGTTTAGTCGGAGTAAATTCACCCCTCCACTTT	CASSLVGVNSPLHF
TRBV5-1	TRBJ2-7	NA	NA	TGCGCCAGCAGCGCGCAGGGGGGTGTCAACGAGCAGTACTTC	CASSAQGGVNEQYF
TRBV7-8	TRBJ2-1	few	TRBD2	TGTGCCAGCAGCCACCGGGGGGGGCGAACTAGCGGGGTACACAATGAGCAGTTCTTC	CASSHRGGRTSGVHNEQFF
TRBV6-5	TRBJ1-1	NA	NA	TGTGCCAGCATCCCGGGACCCATGAACACTGAAGCTTTCTTT	CASIPGPMNTEAFF
TRBV25-1	TRBJ2-1	few	TRBD2	TGTGCCAGCAACCCGGGGAGGGGTTATGGCAATGAGCAGTTCTTC	CASNPGRGYGNEQFF
TRBV5-5	TRBJ2-2	NA	NA	TGTGCCAGCAGCTTGCAGTCAGGGGTGGAGCTGTTTTTT	CASSLQSGVELFF
TRBV7-8	TRBJ1-5	few	NA	TGTGCCAGCAGTGGTAGGAGCAATCAGCCCCAGCATTTT	CASSGRSNQPQHF
TRBV5-4	TRBJ1-1	NA	TRBD1	TGTGCCAGCAGCCCGGACAGGGTTGGTACTGAAGCTTTCTTT	CASSPDRVGTEAFF
TRBV4-2	TRBJ2-5	NA	NA	TGTGCCAGCAGCCAAGATCTAGGCCGGGGCCAAGAGACCCAGTACTTC	CASSQDLGRGQETQYF